Below, 10 T cell receptor beta chains from the same sample are listed, as sequenced in a study of CD8+ T cells in alopecia areata. Reverse transcribed after extraction, RNA yielded cDNA as the sequencing template. Sequencing was performed with immunoSEQ multiplex PCR; in TCRdb, only in-frame clones are kept and a portion is missing. Here the sample spans roughly 180,000 clones, about 48% being singletons. As for treatment: oral pan-JAK inhibitor, 5-10 mg twice daily. The sequences come from CD8+ T cells sorted from blood, collected at week 24, from a patient treated with tofacitinib. These receptors came from a human donor with alopecia areata.

There are a few counts of this clone. The rearrangement joins TRBV2 to TRBJ1-5; D is undetermined. This CDR3 region has 15 residues. CDR1 SNHLY and CDR2 FYNNEI come from the germline V gene. The V end was cut by 3 bases, the J end by 2 bases, with 11 bases between. CDR3 sequence reads: CASSDQVGRNQPQHF. Here the CDR3 DNA reads TGTGCCAGCAGTGATCAGGTGGGCCGCAATCAGCCCCAGCATTTT.

The J gene is TRBJ2-3, the V gene TRBV7-8, with D tentatively TRBD2 (6 bases). V was pared by 5 bases and J by 0 bases, with 12 bases between. This CDR3 region has 15 residues. CDR1 is SGHVS, CDR2 FQNEAQ, per germline. CDR3 bases: TGTGCCAGCAGCCGGGAGACAGCTAGCACAGATACGCAGTATTTT. Protein product: CASSRETASTDTQYF. The variable domain in full, with the rest retrieved from reference TRBV7-8 and TRBJ2-3, is GAGVSQSPRYKVAKRGQDVALRCDPISGHVSLFWYQQALGQGPEFLTYFQNEAQLDKSGLPSDRFFAERPEGSVSTLKIQRTQQEDSAVYLCASSRETASTDTQYFGPGTRLTVL.

V is TRBV30 and J is TRBJ1-1; D call uncertain. Trimming stripped 4 bases from V and 1 base from J, with 7 bases between. Per germline, CDR1 GTSNPN and CDR2 SVGIG (reference sequence). The CDR3 has 12 amino acids. The CDR3 DNA reads as TGTGCCTGGAAGCCCGGGAACACTGAAGCTTTCTTT. This codes for CAWKPGNTEAFF.

This clone was detected only a few times. The chain couples TRBV19 to TRBJ1-6; D remains unclear. V lost 2 bases to trimming and J lost 3 bases, with 5 bases between them. CDR3 size: 14 residues. Per the germline V gene, CDR1 is LNHDA and CDR2 is SQIVND (reference sequence). The CDR3 is CASSIRDYNSPLHF. DNA for the CDR3: TGTGCCAGTAGTATACGGGACTATAATTCACCCCTCCACTTT. Combining the CDR3 with reference TRBV19 and TRBJ1-6 gives the whole variable domain DGGITQSPKYLFRKEGQNVTLSCEQNLNHDAMYWYRQDPGQGLRLIYYSQIVNDFQKGDIAEGYSVSREKKESFPLTVTSAQKNPTAFYLCASSIRDYNSPLHFGNGTRLTVT.

This clone has more than one count but fewer than ten. J is TRBJ1-5 and V is TRBV5-1; 8 bases line up with TRBD1. V lost 1 base and J lost 7; bases outside the gene matches: 1. Per the germline V gene, CDR1 is SGHRS and CDR2 is YFSETQ. There are 13 residues in the CDR3. The CDR3 here is CASSLSGGQPQHF. CDR3 coding DNA: TGCGCCAGCAGCTTGTCAGGGGGCCAGCCCCAGCATTTT.

The chain carries TRBV29-1 and TRBJ2-5; D is perhaps TRBD1 (6 bases). The CDR3 loop spans 13 amino acids. V was cut by 6 bases and J by 0 bases, with 11 bases left in between. Germline lookup yields CDR1 SQVTM and CDR2 ANQGSEA. In DNA, the CDR3 is TGCAGCGTGAACGGGGACAACCAAGAGACCCAGTACTTC. Translation: CSVNGDNQETQYF. Filled out from reference TRBV29-1 and TRBJ2-5, the complete variable domain reads SAVISQKPSRDICQRGTSLTIQCQVDSQVTMMFWYRQQPGQSLTLIATANQGSEATYESGFVIDKFPISRPNLTFSTLTVSNMSPEDSSIYLCSVNGDNQETQYFGPGTRLLVL.

The V gene is TRBV29-1, the J gene TRBJ2-1, with D perhaps matching TRBD1 (5 bases). The CDR3 sequence is 14 residues long. Germline V CDR1 and CDR2: SQVTM, ANQGSEA. Trimming removed 5 bases from V and 3 bases from J, with 14 bases in between. Here the CDR3 DNA reads TGCAGCGTTCCCCTGGGGCAGGACTACAATGAGCAGTTCTTC. Amino acid sequence: CSVPLGQDYNEQFF.

This clone was counted a few times. Here the CDR3 DNA reads TGCAGCGTTGAAGATCTAGGACTAGCGGGGGGCAATGAGCAGTTCTTC. It specifies CSVEDLGLAGGNEQFF. V is TRBV29-1 and J is TRBJ2-1; 14 bases are a match to TRBD2. Per the germline V gene, CDR1 is SQVTM and CDR2 is ANQGSEA. The CDR3 spans 16 residues. The V gene end was trimmed by 0 bases and the J gene end by 6 bases; junction bases not matched to a gene: 4.

In its sample, this clone was seen a few times. The chain joins TRBV11-2 to TRBJ1-2; TRBD1 might be the D (5 bases). Germline CDR1 is SGHAT and CDR2 is FQNNGV. Trimming removed 5 bases from V and 3 bases from J, with 16 bases in between. There are 15 residues in the CDR3. The CDR3 loop reads CASSPGGGLHYGYTF. The CDR3 nucleotides are TGTGCCAGCAGCCCCGGCGGGGGTCTTCACTATGGCTACACCTTC.

The chain employs TRBV7-9 and TRBJ2-3; 10 positions match TRBD2. In germline, CDR1 is SEHNR, CDR2 FQNEAQ (reference sequence). This CDR3 has 16 amino acids. After removal of 3 bases from V and 2 bases from J, the junction contained 5 bases not matched to a gene. CDR3: CASSLLSGGNTDTQYF. The CDR3 region has the DNA TGTGCCAGCAGCTTGCTTAGCGGGGGGAACACAGATACGCAGTATTTT.